This T cell receptor (beta chain) stems from a study of shared T cell receptors in the human thymus. Germline V lookup: CDR1 MNHNS, CDR2 SASEGT. The CDR3 covers 16 residues. V was trimmed by 4 bases and J by 0 bases, leaving 15 bases between them. Sequencing used immunoSEQ multiplex PCR; TCRdb keeps in-frame clones, though not all of them. This table holds roughly 700,000 clones, roughly 90% found once. Separately, the same data were catalogued under a study of human thymus T cells. That paper notes: Having corrective surgery for congenital heart defects, healthy Finnish infants were the ones who donated. During corrective heart surgery, resections were taken, and the thymus tissue came from them. An apparent bias in V and J gene usage was seen in thymic and blood repertoires. Unrelated people showed highly overlapping thymic repertoires, related research reported.

The sample consisted of thymocytes. The sequence derives from a boy under two years old with a congenital heart defect. The rearrangement links TRBV6-1 to TRBJ1-1; D unresolved. CDR3 sequence reads: CASSAPDARVNTEAFF. The CDR3 bases are TGTGCCAGCAGTGCCCCTGATGCCCGCGTGAACACTGAAGCTTTCTTT.